A selection of T cell receptor beta chains follows, all from one sample in a study of blood T cell repertoires in COVID-19. Using immunoSEQ multiplex PCR, the repertoire was profiled, and TCRdb retains in-frame clones only, with some absent. The table shows 120,000 to 150,000 clones, with around 84% occurring only once. Material for sequencing was PBMCs or T cells enriched from blood (not recorded which). Receptors were obtained from a woman in her fifties or sixties who had been exposed to COVID-19. CDR3s include the opening cysteine and the closing phenylalanine or tryptophan. The D gene is left open where the match is weak. Expanded clones are given a class, and other clones once, few, many or no size at all.

TRBV18	TRBJ2-7	TRBD2	16	-	TGTGCCAGCTCACCACCGTACTCGCGGGAGGGCGTGAAGCAGTACTTC	CASSPPYSREGVKQYF
TRBV7-3	TRBJ2-7	TRBD2	14	few	TGTGCCAGCAGCCCCCGGGGGGGCGGGTACGAGCAGTACTTC	CASSPRGGGYEQYF
TRBV28	TRBJ1-2	-	11	-	TGTGCCAGCAGTTCCAGGTATGGCTACACCTTC	CASSSRYGYTF
TRBV19	TRBJ1-5	TRBD1	16	-	TGTGCCAGTAGTGGGGACACAGGGGGCGCAAGACAGCCCCAGCATTTT	CASSGDTGGARQPQHF
TRBV2	TRBJ2-7	TRBD2	14	-	TGTGCCAGCAGTTTAGCGGGGCCTACCTACGAGCAGTACTTC	CASSLAGPTYEQYF
TRBV9	TRBJ1-5	-	15	-	TGTGCCAGCAGCCTAAGGGGACACCACAATCAGCCCCAGCATTTT	CASSLRGHHNQPQHF
TRBV11-3	TRBJ2-7	TRBD2	15	-	TGTGCCAGCAGCCCCTCTAGCGGGGGCTCCTACGAGCAGTACTTC	CASSPSSGGSYEQYF
TRBV27	TRBJ2-1	TRBD2	14	-	TGTGCCAGCAGTTTAATAACTAGCGGGGGGGAGCAGTTCTTC	CASSLITSGGEQFF
TRBV9	TRBJ1-6	-	15	-	TGTGCCAGCTCCCAGGGTACAGCCAAAAATTCACCCCTCCACTTT	CASSQGTAKNSPLHF
TRBV10-1	TRBJ2-4	TRBD2	16	-	TGCGCCAGCAGTGAATCGGGGGGTGAAGCCAAAAACATTCAGTACTTC	CASSESGGEAKNIQYF
TRBV18	TRBJ2-3	-	18	-	TGTGCCAGCTCCCCCCCCTTGACCGAGCAGGGTCAGACAGATACGCAGTATTTT	CASSPPLTEQGQTDTQYF
TRBV5-4	TRBJ1-2	TRBD1	14	-	TGTGCCAGCAGCTCTGTGGACAGGATCTCTGGCTACACCTTC	CASSSVDRISGYTF
TRBV6-2/TRBV6-3	TRBJ1-2	TRBD1	12	-	TGTGCCAGCAGCCTCGTCGACAGGGCAGAAACCTTC	CASSLVDRAETF
TRBV5-1	TRBJ1-2	-	17	-	TGCGCCAGCAGCCGAGGAGGGAGTCTCTCGATAATAGGTGGCTACACCTTC	CASSRGGSLSIIGGYTF
TRBV3-1/TRBV3-2	TRBJ2-3	TRBD1	15	-	TGTGCCAGCAGCCAAAGGGACAGGCGGCAGGATACGCAGTATTTT	CASSQRDRRQDTQYF
TRBV11-2	TRBJ1-2	-	15	-	TGTGCCAGCGGGAGAGCCGGCCGTCTTACAAACCCGGACACCTTC	CASGRAGRLTNPDTF
TRBV7-9	TRBJ2-6	-	16	-	TGTGCCAGCAGCATCCAACAGGTCGCTGGGGCCAACGTCCTGACTTTC	CASSIQQVAGANVLTF
TRBV2	TRBJ2-1	-	12	-	TGTGCCAGCACTGGGGGCTCCGATGAGCAGTTCTTC	CASTGGSDEQFF
TRBV7-2	TRBJ1-2	-	14	-	TGTGCCAGCAGCTTAGGGCAAAATAACTATGGCTACACCTTC	CASSLGQNNYGYTF
TRBV5-1	TRBJ2-3	-	15	-	TGCGCCAGCAGCCCGGGGACAACTAGCACAGATACGCAGTATTTT	CASSPGTTSTDTQYF
TRBV3-1/TRBV3-2	TRBJ2-7	-	11	-	TGTGCCGCGGGGCGGATCTACGAGCAGTACTTC	CAAGRIYEQYF
TRBV11-2	TRBJ2-7	TRBD2	16	-	TGTGCCAGCAGCTTTAGATTGGCGGGGGGCACCTACGAGCAGTACTTC	CASSFRLAGGTYEQYF
TRBV20-1	TRBJ2-4	-	11	-	TGCAGTGCTCCAGGCAGGGGCATTCAGTACTTC	CSAPGRGIQYF
TRBV19	TRBJ2-3	TRBD2	15	-	TGTGCCAGTAGCAGAAGGGGAGGGCTCACAGATACGCAGTATTTT	CASSRRGGLTDTQYF
TRBV29-1	TRBJ1-1	-	13	-	TGCAGCGTTAAACAGGGCGTGAACACTGAAGCTTTCTTT	CSVKQGVNTEAFF
TRBV14	TRBJ1-4	-	12	-	TGTGCCAGCAGCCCACGCCGCGGGGTCCTGTTTTTT	CASSPRRGVLFF
TRBV5-1	TRBJ2-1	TRBD2	18	-	TGCGCCAGCAGCTGGGGGCTAGCGGGTGGAGTCTCCTACAATGAGCAGTTCTTC	CASSWGLAGGVSYNEQFF
TRBV4-2	TRBJ1-1	TRBD1	14	-	TGTGCCAGCAGCCTGGACAGGGGGAGCACTGAAGCTTTCTTT	CASSLDRGSTEAFF
TRBV4-2	TRBJ1-1	-	13	-	TGTGCCAGCAGCCAGGGGGGGGACCGCGAAGCTTTCTTT	CASSQGGDREAFF
TRBV10-2	TRBJ2-5	-	14	-	TGCGCCAGCAGTGAGTCGAGCAGGGTGGAGACCCAGTACTTC	CASSESSRVETQYF
TRBV9	TRBJ1-2	-	13	-	TGTGCCAGCAGCCAAGGAGCAAACTATGGCTACACCTTC	CASSQGANYGYTF
TRBV21-1	TRBJ1-5	-	14	-	TGTGCCAGCAGCATGGGGGCCTGCAATCAGCCCCAGCATTTT	CASSMGACNQPQHF
TRBV7-2	TRBJ2-1	TRBD1	13	-	TGTGCCATCGGCCGGGACAGCTACAATGAGCAGTTCTTC	CAIGRDSYNEQFF
TRBV29-1	TRBJ1-4	-	12	once	TGCAGCGTTGAGGACAGAAGGGGGAAACTGTTTTTT	CSVEDRRGKLFF
TRBV9	TRBJ2-1	TRBD2	15	-	TGTGCCAGCAGCCCCCCCGGGACTAGCGGCAATGAGCAGTTCTTC	CASSPPGTSGNEQFF
TRBV12-3/TRBV12-4	TRBJ1-5	-	13	-	TGTGCCAGCAGCATTCAGGGCAGCTTACCCCAGCATTTT	CASSIQGSLPQHF
TRBV19	TRBJ1-2	-	15	-	TGTGCCAGTAGTATGATGATCCAGGCTGCCTATGGCTACACCTTC	CASSMMIQAAYGYTF
TRBV9	TRBJ2-1	-	16	-	TGTGCCAGCAGCTCTAGGACGGGGGGCGCGGGCGATGAGCAGTTCTTC	CASSSRTGGAGDEQFF
TRBV5-4	TRBJ2-7	TRBD1	14	-	TGTGCCAGCAGCCCCGGGACAGGGGACGGCGAGCAGTACTTC	CASSPGTGDGEQYF
TRBV7-9	TRBJ1-1	-	14	once	TGTGCCAGCAGCTTCAGGGGTGTGAACACTGAAGCTTTCTTT	CASSFRGVNTEAFF
TRBV5-6	TRBJ2-7	TRBD1	15	-	TGTGCCAGCAGCTTGCAACAGGGGCGTACCTACGAGCAGTACTTC	CASSLQQGRTYEQYF
TRBV7-2	TRBJ1-6	-	15	-	TGTGCCAGCAGCCTTGGACAGTTGTATAATTCACCCCTCCACTTT	CASSLGQLYNSPLHF
TRBV5-4	TRBJ2-5	-	12	-	TGTGCCAGCAGCTTACCAGGGGAGACCCAGTACTTC	CASSLPGETQYF
TRBV7-2	TRBJ2-1	-	17	-	TGTGCCAGCAGCTTAGAGCAGGGTTTAGGGGGAAAAAATGAGCAGTTCTTC	CASSLEQGLGGKNEQFF
TRBV3-1/TRBV3-2	TRBJ2-1	TRBD2	17	-	TGTGCCAGCAGCCCTCGGTTAGCGGGAGGGCCCTACAATGAGCAGTTCTTC	CASSPRLAGGPYNEQFF
TRBV18	TRBJ2-1	TRBD2	15	-	TGTGCCAGCTCACCATCCAGCGGGAGACGCTATGAGCAGTTCTTC	CASSPSSGRRYEQFF
TRBV15	TRBJ2-5	-	13	-	TGTGCCACCAGCCGGCGGCGTCAAGAGACCCAGTACTTC	CATSRRRQETQYF
TRBV5-1	TRBJ2-2	TRBD2	16	-	TGCGCCAGCAGCAAGACTAGCGGGGCTAACACCGGGGAGCTGTTTTTT	CASSKTSGANTGELFF
TRBV9	TRBJ2-7	-	15	-	TGTGCCAGCAGCGTAGGGTCAAAGAGCTCCTACGAGCAGTACTTC	CASSVGSKSSYEQYF
TRBV5-1	TRBJ2-1	TRBD1	15	few	TGCGCCAGCAGCACCGGGACAGGGGCCACGAAGGATCAGTTCTTC	CASSTGTGATKDQFF